This T cell receptor beta chain was captured in a study of cytomegalovirus exposure and HLA in healthy donors. Trimming removed 4 bases at V and 4 bases at J, with 14 bases between. From germline, CDR1 is MNHEY and CDR2 SMNVEV (reference sequence). The CDR3 extends over 15 amino acids. The study ran its PCR with 60 Vbeta and 13 Jbeta primers. The data were produced by immunoSEQ multiplex PCR, yet TCRdb's version contains in-frame clones alone and is incomplete. The sample holds under 250,000 clones, about four fifths seen once. Sequenced material: PBMCs. This clonotype was obtained from a woman aged 45-60 years in good health and CMV-seropositive. This sequence joins TRBV27 and TRBJ2-1; a weak D match, TRBD2 (6 bases). For the CDR3, the DNA is TGTGCCAGCAGTTCCACTAGCTCCAAATACAATGAGCAGTTCTTC. As protein: CASSSTSSKYNEQFF.